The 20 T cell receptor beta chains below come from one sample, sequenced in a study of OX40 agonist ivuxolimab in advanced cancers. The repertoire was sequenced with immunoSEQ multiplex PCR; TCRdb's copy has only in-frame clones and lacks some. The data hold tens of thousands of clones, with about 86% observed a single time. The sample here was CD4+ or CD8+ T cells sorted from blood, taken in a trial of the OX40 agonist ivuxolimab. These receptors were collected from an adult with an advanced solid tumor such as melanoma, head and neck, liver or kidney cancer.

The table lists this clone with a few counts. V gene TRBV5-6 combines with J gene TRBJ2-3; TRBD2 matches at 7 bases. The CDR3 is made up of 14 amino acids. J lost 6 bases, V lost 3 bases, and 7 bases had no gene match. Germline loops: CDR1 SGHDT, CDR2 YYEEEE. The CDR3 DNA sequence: TGTGCCAGCAGCTGGGGGGGTCCCCAGGATACGCAGTATTTT. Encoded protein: CASSWGGPQDTQYF.

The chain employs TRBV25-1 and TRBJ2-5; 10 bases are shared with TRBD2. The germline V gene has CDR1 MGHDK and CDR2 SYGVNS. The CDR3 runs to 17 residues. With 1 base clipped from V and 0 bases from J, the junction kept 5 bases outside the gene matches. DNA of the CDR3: TGTGCCAGCAGTGAATGGGTTAGCGGGAGGCACCAAGAGACCCAGTACTTC. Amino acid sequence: CASSEWVSGRHQETQYF.

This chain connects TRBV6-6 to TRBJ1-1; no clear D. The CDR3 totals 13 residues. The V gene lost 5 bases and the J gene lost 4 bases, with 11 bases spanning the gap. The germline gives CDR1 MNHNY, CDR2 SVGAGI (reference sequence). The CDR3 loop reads CASSREKGTEAFF. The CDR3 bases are TGTGCCAGCAGTAGAGAAAAGGGCACTGAAGCTTTCTTT.

The CDR3 sequence: CASSSQGSGANVLTF. CDR3 sequence (DNA): TGTGCCAGCAGCTCACAGGGGTCTGGGGCCAACGTCCTGACTTTC. This sequence joins TRBV5-4 and TRBJ2-6; 7 bases are shared with TRBD1. Unmatched junction bases numbered 1, after V lost 3 bases and J lost 1 base. The CDR3 length is 15 residues. Per the germline V gene, CDR1 is SGHNT and CDR2 is YYREEE (reference sequence).

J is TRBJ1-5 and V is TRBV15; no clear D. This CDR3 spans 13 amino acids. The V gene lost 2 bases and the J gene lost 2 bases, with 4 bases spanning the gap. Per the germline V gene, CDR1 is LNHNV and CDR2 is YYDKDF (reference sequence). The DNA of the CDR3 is TGTGCCACCAGCAGACGGGGCAATCAGCCCCAGCATTTT. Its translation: CATSRRGNQPQHF.

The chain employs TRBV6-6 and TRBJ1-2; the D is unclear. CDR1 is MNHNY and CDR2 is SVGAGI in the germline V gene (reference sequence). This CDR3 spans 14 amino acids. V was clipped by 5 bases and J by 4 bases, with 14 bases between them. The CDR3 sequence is CASSPTRATYGYTF. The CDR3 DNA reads TGTGCCAGCAGTCCAACGAGGGCTACCTATGGCTACACCTTC.

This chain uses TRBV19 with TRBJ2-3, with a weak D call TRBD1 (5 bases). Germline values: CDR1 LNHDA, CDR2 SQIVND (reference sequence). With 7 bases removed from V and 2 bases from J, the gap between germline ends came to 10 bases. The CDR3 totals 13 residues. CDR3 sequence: CASTKGPTDTQYF. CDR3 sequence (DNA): TGTGCCAGTACAAAGGGGCCCACAGATACGCAGTATTTT.

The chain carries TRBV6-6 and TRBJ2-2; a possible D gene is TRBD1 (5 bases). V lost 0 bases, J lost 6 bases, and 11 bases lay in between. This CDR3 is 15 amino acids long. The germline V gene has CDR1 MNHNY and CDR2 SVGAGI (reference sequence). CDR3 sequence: CASSYSLQGAGELFF. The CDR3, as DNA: TGTGCCAGCAGTTACTCGCTGCAGGGTGCCGGGGAGCTGTTTTTT.

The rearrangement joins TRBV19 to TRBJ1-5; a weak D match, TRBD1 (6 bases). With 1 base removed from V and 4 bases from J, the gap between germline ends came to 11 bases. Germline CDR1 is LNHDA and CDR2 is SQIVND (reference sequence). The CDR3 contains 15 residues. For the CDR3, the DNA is TGTGCCAGTAGTATAGGAAACAGGGAAAATCAGCCCCAGCATTTT. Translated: CASSIGNRENQPQHF. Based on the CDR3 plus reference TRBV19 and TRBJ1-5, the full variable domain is DGGITQSPKYLFRKEGQNVTLSCEQNLNHDAMYWYRQDPGQGLRLIYYSQIVNDFQKGDIAEGYSVSREKKESFPLTVTSAQKNPTAFYLCASSIGNRENQPQHFGDGTRLSIL.

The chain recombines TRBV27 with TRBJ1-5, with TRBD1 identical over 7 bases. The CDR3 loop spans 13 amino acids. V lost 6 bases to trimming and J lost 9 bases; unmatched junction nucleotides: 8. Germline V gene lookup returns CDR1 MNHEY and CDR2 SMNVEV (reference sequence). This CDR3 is CASRPDRESPQHF. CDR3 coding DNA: TGTGCCAGCAGACCTGACAGGGAGTCGCCCCAGCATTTT.

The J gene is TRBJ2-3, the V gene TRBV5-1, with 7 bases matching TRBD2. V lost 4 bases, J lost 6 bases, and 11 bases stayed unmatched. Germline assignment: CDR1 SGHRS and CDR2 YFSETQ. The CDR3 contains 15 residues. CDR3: CASSAGASAWDTQYF. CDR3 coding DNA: TGCGCCAGCAGCGCGGGAGCTTCAGCGTGGGATACGCAGTATTTT. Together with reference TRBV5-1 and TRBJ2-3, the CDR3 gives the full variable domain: KAGVTQTPRYLIKTRGQQVTLSCSPISGHRSVSWYQQTPGQGLQFLFEYFSETQRNKGNFPGRFSGRQFSNSRSEMNVSTLELGDSALYLCASSAGASAWDTQYFGPGTRLTVL.

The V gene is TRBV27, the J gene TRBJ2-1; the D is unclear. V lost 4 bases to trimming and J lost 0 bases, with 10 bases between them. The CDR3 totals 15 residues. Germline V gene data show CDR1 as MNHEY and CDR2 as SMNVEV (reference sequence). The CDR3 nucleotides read TGTGCCAGCAGTTCCTCCAGTGTCTCCTACAATGAGCAGTTCTTC. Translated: CASSSSSVSYNEQFF.

The DNA for the CDR3 is TGCGCCAGCAGCTTGGCCCGGGGGGGAGAGACCCAGTACTTC. Residues: CASSLARGGETQYF. The chain recombines TRBV5-1 with TRBJ2-5, with 8 bases fitting TRBD2. J lost 4 bases, V lost 0 bases, and 2 bases had no gene match. Germline CDR1 reads SGHRS; CDR2 reads YFSETQ. The CDR3 has 14 amino acids.

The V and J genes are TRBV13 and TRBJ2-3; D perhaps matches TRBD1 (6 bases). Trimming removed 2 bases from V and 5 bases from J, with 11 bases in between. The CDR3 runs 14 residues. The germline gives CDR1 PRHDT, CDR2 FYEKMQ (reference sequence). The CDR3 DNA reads TGTGCCAGCAGCTTAAGAGTGGACAGAGATACGCAGTATTTT. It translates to CASSLRVDRDTQYF.

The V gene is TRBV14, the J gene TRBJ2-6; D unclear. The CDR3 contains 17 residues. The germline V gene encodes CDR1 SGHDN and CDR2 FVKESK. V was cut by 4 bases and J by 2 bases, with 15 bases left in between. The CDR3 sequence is CASSLLGWVAGANVLTF. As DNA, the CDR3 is TGTGCCAGCAGCCTTCTCGGATGGGTGGCTGGGGCCAACGTCCTGACTTTC.

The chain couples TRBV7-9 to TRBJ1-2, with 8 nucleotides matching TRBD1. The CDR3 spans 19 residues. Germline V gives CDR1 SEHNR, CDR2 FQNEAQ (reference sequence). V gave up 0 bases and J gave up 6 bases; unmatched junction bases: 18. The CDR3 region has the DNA TGTGCCAGCAGCTTAGCCCGGGACAGGTTACAATTTGCTCGAAATGGCTACACCTTC. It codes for CASSLARDRLQFARNGYTF.

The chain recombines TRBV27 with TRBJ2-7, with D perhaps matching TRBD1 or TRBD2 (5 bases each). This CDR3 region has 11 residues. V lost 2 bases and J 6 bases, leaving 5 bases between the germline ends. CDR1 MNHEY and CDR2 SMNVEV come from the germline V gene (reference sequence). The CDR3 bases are TGTGCCAGCAGTTTAGGGGGCGAGCAGTACTTC. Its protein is CASSLGGEQYF.

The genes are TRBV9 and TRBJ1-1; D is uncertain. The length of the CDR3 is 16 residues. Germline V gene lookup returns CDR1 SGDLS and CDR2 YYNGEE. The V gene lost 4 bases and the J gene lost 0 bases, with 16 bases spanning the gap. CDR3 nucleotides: TGTGCCAGCAGCCCTACGGGAAGAGTCCTGAACACTGAAGCTTTCTTT. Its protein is CASSPTGRVLNTEAFF. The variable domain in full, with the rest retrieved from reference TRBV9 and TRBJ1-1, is DSGVTQTPKHLITATGQRVTLRCSPRSGDLSVYWYQQSLDQGLQFLIQYYNGEERAKGNILERFSAQQFPDLHSELNLSSLELGDSALYFCASSPTGRVLNTEAFFGQGTRLTVV.

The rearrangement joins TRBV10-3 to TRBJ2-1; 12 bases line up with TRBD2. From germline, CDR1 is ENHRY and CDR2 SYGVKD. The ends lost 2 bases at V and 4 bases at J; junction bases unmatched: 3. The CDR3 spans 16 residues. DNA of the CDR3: TGTGCCATCAGTGAGGTGACTAGCGGGAGTTACAATGAGCAGTTCTTC. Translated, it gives CAISEVTSGSYNEQFF.

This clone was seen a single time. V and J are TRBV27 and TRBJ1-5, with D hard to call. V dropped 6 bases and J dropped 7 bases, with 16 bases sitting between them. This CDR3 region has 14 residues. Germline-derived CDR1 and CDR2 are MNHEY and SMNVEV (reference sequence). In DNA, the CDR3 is TGTGCCAGCAGCCCGTCGGTCAGCGGGCAGCCCCAGCATTTT. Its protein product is CASSPSVSGQPQHF.